Sequencing of this T cell receptor (beta chain) was carried out in a study of T cell responses to AZD1222 COVID-19 vaccine. Study-wide results and limits: Repertoires in all cases were sampled only once the peak T cell response had passed.

J lost 0 bases, V lost 3 bases, and 7 bases had no gene match. Germline-derived CDR1 and CDR2 are SGHAT and FQNNGV. CDR3 length: 16 residues. Note on this clone: Its specificity is not known.

Only in-frame clones appear in the TCRdb table, and some are missing; sequencing was by immunoSEQ multiplex PCR. The table records some 150,000 clones, 88% of them present only once. Sample: peripheral blood, taken on day 0 of AZD1222 vaccination. The chain couples TRBV11-2 to TRBJ1-2; 7 bases are a match to TRBD1. This sequence was found in an adult in good health. This CDR3 is CASSLGQTLANYGYTF. CDR3 nucleotides: TGTGCCAGCAGCTTGGGACAGACTTTAGCTAACTATGGCTACACCTTC. The full variable domain, completed using reference TRBV11-2 and TRBJ1-2, is EAGVAQSPRYKIIEKRQSVAFWCNPISGHATLYWYQQILGQGPKLLIQFQNNGVVDDSQLPKDRFSAERLKGVDSTLKIQPAKLEDSAVYLCASSLGQTLANYGYTFGSGTRLTVV.